The rows below give T cell receptor beta chains drawn from one sample of a study of blood T cell repertoires in COVID-19. Clones were read by immunoSEQ multiplex PCR, and TCRdb kept only the in-frame ones, dropping some. The sample consists of nearly 300,000 clones, 88% of them appearing once. Sample: peripheral blood. The receptors stem from a woman aged 25 to 39 who had recovered from COVID-19. Each CDR3 is given with its conserved first and last residue. A D gene is named only where the DNA matches it firmly. Clone size appears in some rows only: once, few, many, or a class for an expanded clone.

j_gene,v_gene,abundance,d_gene,CDR3aa,CDR3nt
TRBJ2-7,TRBV2,.,.,CASSVEGVTVGGEQYF,TGTGCCAGCAGTGTCGAAGGTGTAACAGTCGGGGGAGAGCAGTACTTC
TRBJ2-2,TRBV19,.,.,CASSIDSSPGTGELFF,TGTGCCAGTAGTATAGATTCTAGCCCGGGCACCGGGGAGCTGTTTTTT
TRBJ1-5,TRBV7-2,.,.,CASSLTSGSNQPQHF,TGTGCCAGCAGCTTAACTTCAGGGAGCAATCAGCCCCAGCATTTT
TRBJ2-1,TRBV6-5,.,TRBD1,CASRGTGGPNEQFF,TGTGCCAGCAGGGGGACAGGGGGCCCCAATGAGCAGTTCTTC
TRBJ2-7,TRBV5-4,.,.,CASSFSGRSMGEQYF,TGTGCCAGCAGCTTCAGCGGACGGAGCATGGGGGAGCAGTACTTC
TRBJ2-3,TRBV25-1,.,.,CASSETGEDTQYF,TGTGCCAGCAGTGAAACTGGGGAGGATACGCAGTATTTT
TRBJ1-1,TRBV5-8,once,TRBD1,CASTIRRTGGTEAFF,TGTGCCAGCACCATTAGGCGGACAGGGGGCACTGAAGCTTTCTTT
TRBJ1-1,TRBV3-1/TRBV3-2,.,.,CASSQDLKGEAFF,TGTGCCAGCAGCCAAGATCTTAAGGGGGAAGCTTTCTTT
TRBJ2-2,TRBV7-5,.,.,CARSLVGLAGEVNTGELFF,TGTGCCAGAAGCTTAGTGGGACTAGCGGGGGAGGTTAACACCGGGGAGCTGTTTTTT
TRBJ1-2,TRBV5-5,.,TRBD1,CASSPDRVDYGYTF,TGTGCCAGCAGCCCGGACAGGGTGGACTATGGCTACACCTTC
TRBJ2-3,TRBV19,.,.,CASSLQGQGTDTQYF,TGTGCCAGTAGTCTGCAGGGGCAGGGCACAGATACGCAGTATTTT
TRBJ2-7,TRBV2,once,TRBD1,CASSVGTGVYEQYF,TGTGCCAGCAGTGTAGGGACAGGGGTTTACGAGCAGTACTTC
TRBJ2-1,TRBV7-2,.,.,CASSLGHYYNEQFF,TGTGCCAGCAGCTTAGGCCACTATTACAATGAGCAGTTCTTC
TRBJ2-7,TRBV5-4,.,TRBD1,CASSRGQGAFEQYF,TGTGCCAGCAGCCGCGGACAGGGGGCTTTCGAGCAGTACTTC
TRBJ2-2,TRBV9,.,.,CASSESSVRGTGELFF,TGTGCCAGCAGCGAGAGTAGCGTCCGGGGCACCGGGGAGCTGTTTTTT
TRBJ2-3,TRBV2,few,.,CASRTRGTDTQYF,TGTGCCAGCCGAACCAGGGGCACAGATACGCAGTATTTT
TRBJ1-2,TRBV5-4,.,TRBD1,CASSPPGQLYGYTF,TGTGCCAGCAGTCCTCCGGGACAGCTTTATGGCTACACCTTC
TRBJ1-2,TRBV4-2,.,.,CASSQGLAGFYGYTF,TGTGCCAGCAGCCAAGGTCTCGCAGGGTTCTATGGCTACACCTTC
TRBJ2-4,TRBV24-1,.,TRBD2,CATSAASGGTKNIQYF,TGTGCCACCAGTGCGGCTAGCGGGGGAACCAAAAACATTCAGTACTTC
TRBJ2-7,TRBV28,.,.,CASSLQGSPGEQYF,TGTGCCAGCAGTCTACAGGGTTCCCCTGGCGAGCAGTACTTC
TRBJ2-4,TRBV28,.,TRBD1,CASSFQRTGPKNIQYF,TGTGCCAGCAGTTTCCAACGGACAGGGCCCAAAAACATTCAGTACTTC
TRBJ2-7,TRBV2,.,TRBD2,CASSFPRGGEYEQYF,TGTGCCAGCAGTTTCCCTCGCGGGGGGGAATACGAGCAGTACTTC
TRBJ1-2,TRBV4-1,.,TRBD1,CASSQGLRGRDYGYTF,TGCGCCAGCAGCCAAGGTCTCAGGGGGCGCGACTATGGCTACACCTTC
TRBJ1-2,TRBV28,.,.,CASSLRQGYGYTF,TGTGCCAGCAGTTTGAGGCAGGGGTATGGCTACACCTTC
TRBJ2-7,TRBV28,.,TRBD2,CASSFTSGDRYEQYF,TGTGCCAGCAGTTTCACTAGCGGGGACCGCTACGAGCAGTACTTC
TRBJ1-2,TRBV13,.,TRBD1,CASSFAFLHRGHGYTF,TGTGCCAGCAGCTTCGCCTTCCTCCACAGGGGGCACGGCTACACCTTC
TRBJ1-1,TRBV30,few,.,CAWSIGGFSEAFF,TGTGCCTGGAGCATAGGAGGTTTCTCTGAAGCTTTCTTT
TRBJ2-7,TRBV19,.,TRBD1,CASSRDRGPEQYF,TGTGCCAGTAGTAGGGACAGGGGTCCCGAGCAGTACTTC
TRBJ2-2,TRBV3-1/TRBV3-2,.,TRBD2,CASSQGRGGNTGELFF,TGTGCCAGCAGCCAAGGTCGGGGGGGGAACACCGGGGAGCTGTTTTTT
TRBJ1-4,TRBV3-1/TRBV3-2,.,.,CASRAGAEKLFF,TGTGCCAGCAGAGCGGGGGCGGAAAAACTGTTTTTT
TRBJ1-4,TRBV13,.,.,CASSPVGGNEKLFF,TGTGCCAGCAGCCCCGTTGGCGGTAATGAAAAACTGTTTTTT
TRBJ1-1,TRBV28,.,.,CASSRGWEATEAFF,TGTGCCAGCAGCCGGGGATGGGAGGCCACTGAAGCTTTCTTT
TRBJ2-5,TRBV5-4,.,TRBD1,CASSGGQIQETQYF,TGTGCCAGCAGCGGGGGACAGATCCAAGAGACCCAGTACTTC
TRBJ1-2,TRBV28,.,TRBD1,CASSLWDRGAGYTF,TGTGCCAGCAGTTTATGGGACAGGGGGGCTGGCTACACCTTC
TRBJ2-7,TRBV27,.,TRBD1,CASSTAPGGAGYEQYF,TGTGCCAGCAGTACGGCCCCAGGGGGCGCCGGCTACGAGCAGTACTTC
TRBJ2-2,TRBV24-1,.,.,CATSDNQGIGVYGELFF,TGTGCCACCAGTGATAACCAGGGGATAGGGGTGTACGGGGAGCTGTTTTTT
TRBJ2-5,TRBV9,.,TRBD2,CASSTRTSGGWETQYF,TGTGCCAGCAGCACCCGGACTAGCGGGGGTTGGGAGACCCAGTACTTC
TRBJ2-7,TRBV10-3,.,.,CAISEETAPYEQYF,TGTGCCATCAGCGAGGAGACAGCTCCCTACGAGCAGTACTTC
TRBJ1-4,TRBV5-1,.,TRBD1,CASSLSFGQGHEKLFF,TGCGCCAGCAGCCTCAGTTTTGGACAGGGGCACGAAAAACTGTTTTTT
TRBJ2-7,TRBV12-3/TRBV12-4,.,.,CASSSSGFYEQYF,TGTGCCAGCAGTTCATCAGGTTTCTACGAGCAGTACTTC
TRBJ1-3,TRBV7-2,.,TRBD1,CASSWDRASGNTIYF,TGTGCCAGCAGCTGGGACAGAGCCTCTGGAAACACCATATATTTT
TRBJ2-1,TRBV28,.,.,CASSFRTLNNEQFF,TGTGCCAGCAGTTTCAGGACTCTGAACAATGAGCAGTTCTTC
TRBJ2-1,TRBV4-1,.,.,CASSPTSAVPGSSYNEQFF,TGCGCCAGCAGCCCGACAAGTGCGGTTCCGGGGAGCTCCTACAATGAGCAGTTCTTC
TRBJ2-5,TRBV11-2,.,TRBD2,CASSLDFGGAVETQYF,TGTGCCAGCAGCTTAGATTTCGGGGGGGCCGTGGAGACCCAGTACTTC
TRBJ2-5,TRBV3-1/TRBV3-2,.,TRBD1,CASSQVSTGGGETQYF,TGTGCCAGCAGCCAAGTTTCCACAGGGGGCGGAGAGACCCAGTACTTC